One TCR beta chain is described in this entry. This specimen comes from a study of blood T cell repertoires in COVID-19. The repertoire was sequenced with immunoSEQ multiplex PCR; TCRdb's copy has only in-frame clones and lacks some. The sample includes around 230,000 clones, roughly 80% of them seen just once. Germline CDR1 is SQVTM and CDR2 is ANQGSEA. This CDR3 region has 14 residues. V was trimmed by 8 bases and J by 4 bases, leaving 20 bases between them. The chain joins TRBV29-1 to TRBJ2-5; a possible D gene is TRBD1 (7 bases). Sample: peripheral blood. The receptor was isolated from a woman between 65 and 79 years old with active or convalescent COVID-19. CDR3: CSTGGQGGGETQYF. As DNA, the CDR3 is TGCAGCACCGGAGGGCAGGGGGGTGGAGAGACCCAGTACTTC.